One sample yielded the 28 T cell receptor beta chains listed below, sequenced in a study of vaccination and CD4 T cells after COVID-19. Sequencing of DNA taken from cultured CD4+ T cells relied on the Oncomine TCR Beta short-read assay. TCRdb called the PCR reads again in MiXCR, with one record for every CDR3 protein. The sample carries about 15,000 distinct CDR3 sequences, more than 40% recorded once. These TCRs' antigens remain unknown. Stated treatment: roughly 11-day PBMC culture with coronavirus spike peptide pools or control peptides (ViraFEST assay). The sample in question was CD4+ T cells from blood, cultured in vitro, obtained before SARS-CoV-2 vaccination. These receptors all stem from a human donor who had recovered from COVID-19.

The rearrangement joins TRBV2 to TRBJ2-7; 9 nucleotides agree with TRBD1. The V segment lost 5 bases and the J segment 5 bases; nucleotides outside the gene matches: 7. This CDR3 spans 14 amino acids. Per the germline V gene, CDR1 is SNHLY and CDR2 is FYNNEI. In DNA, the CDR3 is TGTGCCAGCAGTATCAGACAGGGGGGTAACGAGCAGTACTTC. This gives the protein CASSIRQGGNEQYF.

This clonotype was seen only a few times. The rearrangement joins TRBV27 to TRBJ2-5; 11 nucleotides line up with TRBD2. The CDR3 runs 15 residues. The germline V gene encodes CDR1 MNHEY and CDR2 SMNVEV (reference sequence). The junction had 8 bases not matched to a gene; V was cut back by 7 bases and J by 4 bases. CDR3 residues: CASMLAGGGRETQYF. The CDR3 bases are TGTGCCAGCATGCTAGCGGGAGGTGGTAGAGAGACCCAGTACTTC.

The chain carries TRBV29-1 and TRBJ2-3; 8 bases align to TRBD2. The J segment lost 4 bases and the V segment lost 6 bases, leaving 6 bases of the junction unmatched. CDR3 size: 13 residues. CDR1 is SQVTM and CDR2 is ANQGSEA in the germline V gene. In DNA, the CDR3 is TGCAGCGTCCTACCGGGGGGGGCAGATACGCAGTATTTT. It specifies CSVLPGGADTQYF.

The CDR3 spells CSARSPIAGGPGEQYF. Here the CDR3 DNA reads TGCAGTGCTAGGTCCCCCATAGCGGGAGGGCCGGGGGAGCAGTACTTC. The gene calls are TRBV20-1 and TRBJ2-7, with 11 bases identical to TRBD2. J gave up 7 bases and V 3 bases, and 14 bases lay outside the gene matches. The CDR3 runs 16 residues. Germline V gives CDR1 DFQATT, CDR2 SNEGSKA (reference sequence).

This chain joins TRBV5-4 and TRBJ2-5; D might be TRBD2 (6 bases). Germline CDR1 and CDR2: SGHNT and YYREEE (reference sequence). The CDR3 length is 17 residues. V was pared by 0 bases and J by 4 bases, with 19 bases between. CDR3 in amino acids: CASSLGSGGTFAETQYF. As DNA, the CDR3 is TGTGCCAGCAGCTTGGGATCCGGCGGGACCTTTGCAGAGACCCAGTACTTC.

V usage is TRBV12-3 or TRBV12-4 and J usage is TRBJ1-3; possibly TRBD1 for D (6 bases). This CDR3 is 15 amino acids long. V shed 6 bases and J shed 3 bases, with 15 bases lying between them. The CDR3 region is CASRKQGVNGNTIYF. CDR3 nucleotides: TGTGCCAGCAGGAAACAGGGTGTTAATGGAAACACCATATATTTT.

The CDR3 DNA is TGTGCCAGCAGAGCGGAGCGCACAGATACGCAGTATTTT. Translated: CASRAERTDTQYF. The rearrangement uses TRBV12-3 or TRBV12-4 and TRBJ2-3; D may be TRBD2 (5 bases). With 6 bases removed from V and 1 base from J, the gap between germline ends came to 8 bases. The CDR3 covers 13 residues.

This clonotype was recorded a few times. The chain uses TRBV20-1 and TRBJ2-5, with D possibly TRBD1 on 7 matching bases. The CDR3 runs to 15 residues. Germline V gives CDR1 DFQATT, CDR2 SNEGSKA (reference sequence). Trimming shortened V by 3 bases and J by 2 bases, and 16 bases separated the two germline ends. The CDR3 DNA follows: TGCAGTGCTAGTCGGGACTGGGACAGTCAAGAGACCCAGTACTTC. Translation gives CSASRDWDSQETQYF.

This chain connects TRBV4-1 to TRBJ1-6; D not certain. The length of the CDR3 is 15 residues. V lost 4 bases and J lost 9, with 16 bases in between. The germline CDR1 and CDR2 sequences are MGHRA and YSYEKL. CDR3 DNA sequence: TGCGCCAGCAGCCCATTTCCCGGTGGGATTTCACCCCTCCACTTT. It specifies CASSPFPGGISPLHF.

The CDR3 protein is CASSPYKGQETQYF. The CDR3 coding sequence is TGTGCCAGCTCACCTTACAAGGGCCAAGAGACCCAGTACTTC. V gene TRBV18 combines with J gene TRBJ2-5; no clear D. The CDR3 runs to 14 residues. The germline V and J ends were trimmed by 3 bases and 1 base, with 9 bases remaining between them. CDR1 KGHSH and CDR2 LQKENI come from the germline V gene.

Only one count was recorded for this clonotype. V is TRBV7-8 and J is TRBJ1-6; D possibly corresponds to TRBD1 (5 bases). V was trimmed by 3 bases and J by 7 bases, leaving 7 bases between them. This CDR3 region has 13 residues. Germline assignment: CDR1 SGHVS and CDR2 FQNEAQ. The CDR3 protein is CASSLQGNSPLHF. Written as DNA, the CDR3 is TGTGCCAGCAGCTTGCAGGGAAATTCACCCCTCCACTTT.

The V call is TRBV24-1, the J call TRBJ2-1, with D possibly being TRBD2 (6 bases). Trimming left V 12 bases short and J 15 bases short, with 20 bases between. The CDR3 has 11 residues. Germline V gene data show CDR1 as KGHDR and CDR2 as SFDVKD. For the CDR3, the DNA is TGTGCCTCCCGCTCGTGGAACGGGGGGTTCTTC. Its protein is CASRSWNGGFF.

The chain joins TRBV2 to TRBJ2-7; the match to TRBD1 covers 7 bases. The V and J ends lost 8 bases and 10 bases, in that order; junction bases with no gene match: 5. Germline assignment: CDR1 SNHLY and CDR2 FYNNEI. The CDR3 consists of 10 residues. The CDR3 bases are TGTGCCAGCCGGGACAGTGACCAGTACTTC. It translates to CASRDSDQYF.

V and J are TRBV6-1 and TRBJ2-7, with 9 bases that match TRBD2. CDR3 length: 13 residues. Germline values: CDR1 MNHNS, CDR2 SASEGT. V gave up 7 bases and J gave up 5 bases; unmatched junction bases: 6. As DNA, the CDR3 is TGTGCCAGCAAGGGGACTAGCATGGACGAGCAGTACTTC. Residues: CASKGTSMDEQYF.

The chain links TRBV20-1 to TRBJ1-1, with 7 bases matching TRBD1. Germline assignment: CDR1 DFQATT and CDR2 SNEGSKA (reference sequence). With 5 bases clipped from V and 7 bases from J, the junction kept 4 bases outside the gene matches. This CDR3 is 11 amino acids long. The CDR3 loop is CSALTGFEAFF. In nucleotides, the CDR3 is TGCAGTGCTTTGACAGGGTTTGAAGCTTTCTTT.

This chain links TRBV4-2 with TRBJ1-1; D is ambiguous. V was clipped by 1 base and J by 2 bases, with 11 bases between them. Germline CDR1 is LGHNA and CDR2 is YNFKEQ. The length of the CDR3 is 15 residues. The CDR3 reads CASSQVSATNTEAFF. CDR3 bases: TGTGCCAGCAGCCAAGTCTCGGCGACAAACACTGAAGCTTTCTTT.

The chain combines TRBV29-1 with TRBJ1-1; D is unresolved. The CDR3 spans 13 residues. Germline values: CDR1 SQVTM, CDR2 ANQGSEA. Trimming removed 1 base from V and 0 bases from J, with 6 bases in between. The DNA for the CDR3 is TGCAGCGTTGAAGGCATCATGAACACTGAAGCTTTCTTT. Its translation: CSVEGIMNTEAFF.

The genes are TRBV6-2 or TRBV6-3 and TRBJ2-5, with TRBD2 matching 10 bases. Germline trimming cut 8 bases from V and 4 bases from J; bases unmatched to any gene: 7. Germline V gene lookup returns CDR1 MNHEY and CDR2 SVGEGT. The CDR3 runs 14 residues. CDR3 DNA sequence: TGTGCCAGCGGGGAGCGGGGGGGCCGAGAGACCCAGTACTTC. This codes for CASGERGGRETQYF.

The rearrangement joins TRBV20-1 to TRBJ1-2; D possibly corresponds to TRBD1 (5 bases). This CDR3 is built from 17 residues. Germline V CDR1 and CDR2: DFQATT, SNEGSKA (reference sequence). V was shortened by 5 bases and J by 2 bases, with 24 bases between the two germline ends. In DNA, the CDR3 is TGCAGTGCTGGCCGTGGGGACGCCCAGAGGGGCAACTATGGCTACACCTTC. It is translated as CSAGRGDAQRGNYGYTF.

J is TRBJ2-1 and V is TRBV7-9, with D unclear. This CDR3 is 12 amino acids long. V lost 1 base, J lost 7 bases, and 5 bases lay in between. In germline, CDR1 is SEHNR, CDR2 FQNEAQ (reference sequence). CDR3 bases: TGTGCCAGCAGCTTAGGGGTGAATGAGCAGTTCTTC. It specifies CASSLGVNEQFF.

The rearrangement links TRBV28 to TRBJ1-5; D remains ambiguous. Germline V gene lookup returns CDR1 MDHEN and CDR2 SYDVKM. Between the trimmed V and J ends, which lost 6 bases and 1 base, there was a span of 16 bases. The CDR3 runs to 16 residues. The CDR3 spells CASSPIVGNSNQPQHF. In DNA form, the CDR3 reads TGTGCCAGCAGCCCCATAGTGGGAAACAGCAATCAGCCCCAGCATTTT.

This chain joins TRBV4-2 and TRBJ1-5, with 9 bases aligning to TRBD1. Trimming took 0 bases from V and 4 from J; bases not matched to a gene: 10. Per the germline V gene, CDR1 is LGHNA and CDR2 is YNFKEQ. The CDR3 has 18 residues. Here the CDR3 DNA reads TGTGCCAGCAGCCAAGACGTTCCCACAGGGGGCGATAATCAGCCCCAGCATTTT. It specifies CASSQDVPTGGDNQPQHF.

This rearrangement joins TRBV25-1 to TRBJ2-1; possibly TRBD2 for D (6 bases). Trimming cost V 6 bases and J 9 bases, with 18 bases left between them. This CDR3 region has 14 residues. Germline-derived CDR1 and CDR2 are MGHDK and SYGVNS. DNA of the CDR3: TGTGCCAGCAGCTCGGACTTCCTCGGGAGTGAGCAGTTCTTC. It encodes CASSSDFLGSEQFF.

This clonotype rates as medium-sized. The chain couples TRBV27 to TRBJ1-5; D not certain. The CDR3 runs 14 residues. The V end was cut by 4 bases, the J end by 7 bases, with 14 bases between. Germline V gene lookup returns CDR1 MNHEY and CDR2 SMNVEV (reference sequence). CDR3 residues: CASSYQVGGQPQHF. In DNA, the CDR3 is TGTGCCAGCAGTTACCAGGTTGGAGGGCAGCCCCAGCATTTT.

This chain connects TRBV7-9 to TRBJ1-1; 12 nucleotides align to TRBD1. V gave up 5 bases and J gave up 11 bases; unmatched junction bases: 9. The germline V gene has CDR1 SEHNR and CDR2 FQNEAQ (reference sequence). The CDR3 runs to 14 residues. The CDR3 region is CASSGTGGDLDAFF. The CDR3 DNA is TGTGCCAGCAGCGGGACAGGGGGCGATTTGGACGCTTTCTTT.

The V gene is TRBV6-5, the J gene TRBJ2-5; 7 bases fit TRBD2. This CDR3 is 13 amino acids long. The V and J ends lost 2 bases and 3 bases, in that order; junction bases with no gene match: 0. The germline gives CDR1 MNHEY, CDR2 SVGAGI. Here the CDR3 DNA reads TGTGCCAGCAGTTACCGGGGGGAAGAGACCCAGTACTTC. Its translation: CASSYRGEETQYF.

The chain combines TRBV12-3 or TRBV12-4 with TRBJ2-7; TRBD1 aligns across 7 bases. After removal of 3 bases from V and 4 bases from J, the junction contained 9 bases not matched to a gene. There are 15 residues in the CDR3. CDR3 sequence reads: CASSFQAAGGYEQYF. In nucleotides, the CDR3 is TGTGCCAGCAGTTTTCAGGCGGCAGGGGGATACGAGCAGTACTTC.

This clonotype was counted once. The chain has TRBV20-1 and TRBJ1-4; TRBD1 matches at 7 bases. CDR1 is DFQATT and CDR2 is SNEGSKA in the germline V gene (reference sequence). V lost 7 bases to trimming and J lost 3 bases; unmatched junction nucleotides: 5. This CDR3 region has 13 residues. As DNA, the CDR3 is TGCAGTGTCGGGGGGACAGCTAATGAAAAACTGTTTTTT. Residues: CSVGGTANEKLFF.